This TCR beta chain comes out of a study of identical twins. Whole-study results and caveats: Beta out-of-frame sequences displayed a weaker excess of sharing between twins.

This clonotype has more than one count but fewer than ten. The antigen is not known. This CDR3 has 15 residues. CDR1 is SGHTA and CDR2 is FQGNSA in the germline V gene. The V and J ends lost 1 base and 5 bases respectively, with 15 bases between them. Each CDR3 protein is one row after TCRdb ran MiXCR on the 5' RACE reads. The profile shows hundreds of thousands of distinct CDR3 sequences, 8.6% of them singletons. The same specimen was also included in a second study, on yellow fever vaccine responses in identical twins.

This chain links TRBV7-2 with TRBJ2-7; D might be TRBD1 (6 bases). Sample: PBMCs. This sequence was found in a woman aged 18-29 years in good health. CDR3 sequence: CASSLGAVYRDEQYF. DNA of the CDR3: TGTGCCAGCAGCTTAGGGGCGGTGTACAGGGACGAGCAGTACTTC.